Sequencing of this TCR beta chain was carried out in a study of vaccination and CD4 T cells after COVID-19. Comments on this clonotype: The antigen is undetermined.

The time point: late sampling 161 to 241 days after vaccination in a few convalescent patients. Treatment noted: roughly 10-day PBMC culture with coronavirus spike peptide pools or control peptides (ViraFEST assay). At both days 3 and 7, half the medium was replaced with fresh IL-2 medium. CD4+ T cells that had been cultured provided DNA sequenced with the Oncomine TCR Beta short-read assay. TCRdb reprocessed the PCR reads with MiXCR, giving one entry per CDR3 protein. The top ten hold about 18% of the sample, which has approximately 17,000 distinct CDR3 sequences, less than 60% seen once. The CDR3 totals 15 residues. J was trimmed by 4 bases and V by 5 bases; bases with no gene match: 6. Germline V gives CDR1 SGHTA, CDR2 FQGTGA.

This chain links TRBV7-3 with TRBJ2-2; 8 bases map to TRBD2. Sequencing used CD4+ T cells from blood, cultured in vitro, obtained about 7 months after SARS-CoV-2 vaccination. The receptor was isolated from a human donor who had recovered from COVID-19. Written as DNA, the CDR3 is TGTGCCAGCAGCACATCCGGGACTAGCACCGGGGAGCTGTTTTTT. It codes for CASSTSGTSTGELFF.